This TCR beta chain stems from a study of molecular identifiers for immune sequencing clone quantification (dated by TCRdb to 2016 to 2019). With regard to the full study: For a replicate experiment, RNA from roughly 21,000 or 96,000 naive CD8 T cells was divided into five aliquots, and four of the five aliquots were sequenced. CD8 T cells were used in a methods study to benchmark molecular-identifier clustering-based TCR repertoire sequencing (MIDCIRS) and TCR RNA copy counting. General study outcomes and caveats: When barcode sub-clustering was omitted, TCR diversity was inflated by chimeric consensus sequences, with chimeras reaching as high as 47%. In CMV-specific effector cells, over 99% of molecules were held by clones above 20 RNA copies, whereas under 1% of molecules were held by such clones in naive cells. Spiked-in Jurkat TCR RNA equivalent to a single cell was reported to be detectable even among over 800,000 naive CD8 T cells. Modeling indicated about three TCR RNA copies recovered per cell, compared with about 10 by digital PCR, which implies a capture efficiency of approximately 31%. The naive libraries included spiked-in Jurkat TCR RNA (about ten copies' worth), and this Jurkat TCR RNA is not part of the donor repertoire. Identical TCR molecules sharing a barcode could cause highly expanded clone sizes to be underestimated.

Library preparation used PCR. For sequencing, a NextSeq 500 was employed. Bulk TCR libraries were prepared as previously described, using TCR primers listed in Table S5. The Qiagen AllPrep DNA/RNA kit was used to purify total RNA. Before any analysis, reads coming from multiple sequencing runs of the same library were combined into one pool. As for the authors' bioinformatics: Reads were retained only if an exact TCR constant sequence was present, and the retained reads were trimmed to 150 nt and grouped according to their 12-nt molecular barcodes. Within each barcode group, reads were sub-clustered at a 15% Levenshtein threshold, and quality-weighted consensus sequences were built per RNA molecule. Non-functional sequences were discarded, and so were lower-count sequences lying one edit away from another sequence. Barcode sub-clusters with fewer than 20% of the maximum read count were removed, based on fitting two negative binomial distributions. TCRdb handled the public reads itself, with Q25 trimming in fastp and clone calling in MiXCR, and kept productive beta chains. A single entry per CDR3 protein holds the most common genes and DNA from its merged rows. TCRdb, not the authors, supplied the V and J calls. Recorded for this sample are approximately 550,000 distinct CDR3 sequences; around 23% of them occurred a single time. Together, the top ten hold over 0.6% of the sample.

The CDR3 numbers 11 residues from cysteine through phenylalanine. Only CDR3 DNA is held: 33 bases, read in frame from base 1. The junction shows trimming of 4 bases on V and 4 bases on J, plus 7 bases between the germline ends. CDR1 GTSNPN and CDR2 SVGIG are derived from the germline V gene (reference sequence). The table lists this clonotype with many counts. The antigen it recognizes is unknown. No much larger clone exists at a distance of one base, and base qualities are not known. Libraries of naive CD8 T cells were built from anywhere between roughly 18,000 and 1,000,000 sorted cells, with 10%, 30% or 50% of the purified RNA used. On a BD FACSAria II, naive CD8 T cells were FACS-sorted as CD8+CD4-CCR7+CD45RA+ and collected into RLT Plus buffer. To test detection sensitivity, Jurkat RNA equal to around 10 TCR copies was added to samples of about 19,000-1,100,000 naive CD8 T cells. CD8 T cells were enriched with RosetteSep CD8+ T Cell Enrichment Cocktail and Ficoll-Paque, followed by ACK red cell lysis.

Source material: naive CD8+ T cells from blood, with Jurkat cell RNA spiked in. Explained via the paper, the cell subset or site label denotes: FACS-sorted CD8+CD4-CCR7+CD45RA+ naive T cells. This clonotype was obtained from a human donor in good health. Some libraries in this study had Jurkat cell RNA spiked in. Recombination connected TRBV30 to TRBJ1-2, with an unclear D gene assignment. The DNA sequence follows: TGTGCCTGGACCATAGGCTATGGCTACACCTTC. Its protein product is CAWTIGYGYTF.